Listed below are T cell receptor beta chains from one sample, sequenced in a study of Ad26.COV2.S vaccination and SARS-CoV-2 variants. The data were produced by immunoSEQ multiplex PCR, yet TCRdb's version contains in-frame clones alone and is incomplete. This table holds about 240,000 clones, 70% to 90% found once. The starting material was peripheral blood, obtained in a trial of Ad26.COV2.S vaccine versus placebo. Receptors were obtained from a person between 18 and 60 years old who received the Ad26.COV2.S COVID-19 vaccine or a placebo. The CDR3 runs from the conserved cysteine through the conserved F or W. Each record gives: V gene, clone size, D gene, J gene, CDR3 DNA, CDR3 protein. D genes are given only for firm matches. The size of a clone is reported for some rows only, either as once, few or many, or as a class for expanded clones.

TRBV30,NA,TRBD1,TRBJ2-7,TGTGCCTGGAGTGTAAACAGGGGGGACTACGAGCAGTACTTC,CAWSVNRGDYEQYF
TRBV7-9,NA,NA,TRBJ2-5,TGTGCCAGCAGCTTGTATGGGGGAGGAGGGGAAGAGACCCAGTACTTC,CASSLYGGGGEETQYF
TRBV5-6,NA,NA,TRBJ2-7,TGTGCCAGCAGCCTGGGGGCCTACGAGCAGTACTTC,CASSLGAYEQYF
TRBV5-1,once,NA,TRBJ1-2,TGCGCCAGCAGCTTGGCAGGGTTCTCTGGCTACACCTTC,CASSLAGFSGYTF
TRBV20-1,NA,NA,TRBJ2-5,TGCAGTGCTAGTCGTATGGGGTGGGAGACCCAGTACTTC,CSASRMGWETQYF
TRBV18,once,NA,TRBJ2-7,TGTGCCAGCTCACTCCAAGGGGTGCTGGGGCAAACCTACGAGCAGTACTTC,CASSLQGVLGQTYEQYF
TRBV28,NA,NA,TRBJ2-7,TGTGCCAGCAGTTTAAATTCAGTGAGCTACGAGCAGTACTTC,CASSLNSVSYEQYF
TRBV11-2,once,NA,TRBJ2-7,TGTGCCAGCAGCTTAGCCGGCCGTAAACCGTACGAGCAGTACTTC,CASSLAGRKPYEQYF
TRBV9,few,NA,TRBJ2-1,TGTGCCAGCAGCGTAGGTGGGGAGCTAGGTGAGCAGTTCTTC,CASSVGGELGEQFF
TRBV19,NA,NA,TRBJ1-5,TGTGCCAGTAGTACCTACAGGGAATTTAGCAATCAGCCCCAGCATTTT,CASSTYREFSNQPQHF
TRBV19,NA,NA,TRBJ2-2,TGTGCCAGTAGTATACTTGGACAGTACACCGGGGAGCTGTTTTTT,CASSILGQYTGELFF
TRBV28,NA,NA,TRBJ1-1,TGTGCCAGCAGTTTCATCGATGAAGCTTTCTTT,CASSFIDEAFF
TRBV11-2,NA,NA,TRBJ1-1,TGTGCCAGCATGAGACAGGCGGACACTGAAGCTTTCTTT,CASMRQADTEAFF
TRBV5-6,NA,NA,TRBJ2-7,TGTGCCAGCAGCCTGCCAGGGTATCCTACGAGGGAGCAGTACTTC,CASSLPGYPTREQYF
TRBV6-1,NA,TRBD1,TRBJ2-7,TGTGCCAGCAGTGCCCTTCCCGGGACAGGGGGCTACGAGCAGTACTTC,CASSALPGTGGYEQYF
TRBV7-9,NA,NA,TRBJ2-2,TGTGCCAGCAGCGGCCAGGTGGACGGGGAGCTGTTTTTT,CASSGQVDGELFF
TRBV21-1,NA,NA,TRBJ2-7,TGTGCCAGCAGCAAAGCAGGAGGACAGGGGGTACACTACGAGCAGTACTTC,CASSKAGGQGVHYEQYF
TRBV28,NA,TRBD1,TRBJ1-5,TGTGCCAGCAGTTTGTCAGGGACAGGGTCGACATATAGCAATCAGCCCCAGCATTTT,CASSLSGTGSTYSNQPQHF
TRBV30,NA,TRBD1,TRBJ1-1,TGTGCCTGGAGGGGACAGGTCCACACTGAAGCTTTCTTT,CAWRGQVHTEAFF
TRBV6-4,NA,NA,TRBJ1-2,TGTGCCAGCAGTGAACTGGGACCGGTTGCCCAAGCGTGGGGAGGCTACACCTTC,CASSELGPVAQAWGGYTF
TRBV30,few,TRBD1,TRBJ2-4,TGTGCCTGGAGGGGACAGGGCTCCAAAAACATTCAGTACTTC,CAWRGQGSKNIQYF
TRBV12-3/TRBV12-4,NA,NA,TRBJ1-6,TGTGCCACCCAGTTAGGGGGGAATTCACCCCTCCACTTT,CATQLGGNSPLHF
TRBV9,NA,NA,TRBJ2-2,TGTGCCAGCAGTCCGGGACTCCTACCCGACACCGGGGAGCTGTTTTTT,CASSPGLLPDTGELFF
TRBV4-3,NA,NA,TRBJ2-2,TGCGCCAGCAGCCAAGAGACTTGGGCGGCCGGGGAGCTGTTTTTT,CASSQETWAAGELFF
TRBV9,NA,NA,TRBJ2-3,TGTGCCAGCAGCGCCTATCCCACAGATACGCAGTATTTT,CASSAYPTDTQYF
TRBV2,NA,TRBD1,TRBJ1-5,TGTGCCAGCAGGCTCGACCCACAGGGGGCCGGCAATCAGCCCCAGCATTTT,CASRLDPQGAGNQPQHF
TRBV4-3,NA,NA,TRBJ1-1,TGCGCCAGCAGCCCCGGCGGGACTTTCAAGGGTTTCTTT,CASSPGGTFKGFF
TRBV7-3,NA,NA,TRBJ2-1,TGTGCCAGCGCGACGGGGGGCTTGGGCAATGAGCAGTTCTTC,CASATGGLGNEQFF
TRBV2,NA,TRBD1,TRBJ2-7,TGTGCCAGCTTAGGGACAGGGGACTACGAGCAGTACTTC,CASLGTGDYEQYF
TRBV29-1,NA,NA,TRBJ2-2,TGCAGCGTCGGAAGAGACACCGGGGAGCTGTTTTTT,CSVGRDTGELFF
TRBV7-2,NA,NA,TRBJ1-1,TGTGCCAGCAGCTCCTACCCTGAAGCTTTCTTT,CASSSYPEAFF
TRBV5-4,NA,NA,TRBJ2-1,TGTGCCAGCAGCGCACAGGGTTCCCTCGGTGTGCAGTTCTTC,CASSAQGSLGVQFF
TRBV18,NA,NA,TRBJ2-7,TGTGCCAGCTCACCGTACAACAGGGGAGGGTACGAGCAGTACTTC,CASSPYNRGGYEQYF
TRBV28,once,TRBD2,TRBJ2-3,TGTGCCAGCAGTTTCGGCGGGAGGCCAGATACGCAGTATTTT,CASSFGGRPDTQYF
TRBV7-8,NA,TRBD1,TRBJ2-7,TGTGCCAGCAGCTTAGCTCCGGGACAGGCCTACGAGCAGTACTTC,CASSLAPGQAYEQYF
TRBV6-1,NA,NA,TRBJ2-2,TGTGCCAGCAGTGAGGCTAGCAACACCGGGGAGCTGTTTTTT,CASSEASNTGELFF
TRBV3-1/TRBV3-2,once,TRBD1,TRBJ2-1,TGTGCCAGCAGCCAAGCGGACAGGGGGCAGTTCTTC,CASSQADRGQFF
TRBV6-5,NA,TRBD2,TRBJ2-7,TGTGCCAGCACCAACGGGGGAGGGGTTGGGCAGTACTTC,CASTNGGGVGQYF
TRBV29-1,NA,TRBD2,TRBJ2-5,TGCAGCGTTGAATGGGAAGCGGGGCGACGAGAGACCCAGTACTTC,CSVEWEAGRRETQYF
TRBV11-2,NA,NA,TRBJ2-2,TGTGCCAGCAGCCCAGTCGCCGGGGAGCTGTTTTTT,CASSPVAGELFF
TRBV30,once,NA,TRBJ2-1,TGTGCCTGGAGTGTAGGGACTGCCTACAATGAGCAGTTCTTC,CAWSVGTAYNEQFF
TRBV2,NA,TRBD2,TRBJ2-3,TGTGCCAGCAGCTCCGGGACTAGTAATACGCAGTATTTT,CASSSGTSNTQYF
TRBV9,NA,TRBD1,TRBJ2-1,TGTGCCAGCAGCGTAGGGGACAGCGGTTGGACTAATGAGCAGTTCTTC,CASSVGDSGWTNEQFF
TRBV27,NA,TRBD2,TRBJ2-5,TGTGCCAGCAGTGCCTCGACTAGCGGGGGGTCTAAAGAGACCCAGTACTTC,CASSASTSGGSKETQYF
TRBV27,NA,NA,TRBJ1-1,TGTGCCAGCAGTCCTGACAGGCTTCGGATGAACACTGAAGCTTTCTTT,CASSPDRLRMNTEAFF
TRBV27,NA,NA,TRBJ2-7,TGTGCCAGCAGTCTCCCGATGGGCGAGCAGTACTTC,CASSLPMGEQYF
TRBV10-3,NA,NA,TRBJ2-7,TGTGCCATCAGTGAGTCGTTCCCTAGCGACGAGCAGTACTTC,CAISESFPSDEQYF
TRBV6-1,NA,NA,TRBJ1-2,TGTGCCAGCAGTGAAGCTCTCTATGGCTACACCTTC,CASSEALYGYTF
TRBV19,NA,TRBD1,TRBJ1-6,TGTGCCAGTAGCAGGACAGGGGGCGGGTCACCCCTCCACTTT,CASSRTGGGSPLHF
TRBV6-5,NA,NA,TRBJ1-4,TGTGCCAGCAGCCAACTAGCGGGAGGGCGAGTGTTTTTT,CASSQLAGGRVFF
TRBV5-1,once,TRBD2,TRBJ2-7,TGCGCCAGCAGCCCGGGACTAGCGGGAGGTGGAAGCTCCTACGAGCAGTACTTC,CASSPGLAGGGSSYEQYF
TRBV7-9,NA,NA,TRBJ2-7,TGTGCCAGCAGCTTCGGGGCCGAAAACTACGAGCAGTACTTC,CASSFGAENYEQYF
TRBV5-4,NA,NA,TRBJ2-1,TGTGCCAGCAGTTCGGAACTAGCTGTGAACGAGCAGTTCTTC,CASSSELAVNEQFF
TRBV7-9,NA,TRBD2,TRBJ2-7,TGTGCCAGCAGCTTAGTGGGACTAGCGGATGGGGGGCTCTACGAGCAGTACTTC,CASSLVGLADGGLYEQYF
TRBV2,NA,TRBD1,TRBJ1-2,TGTGCCGGGTCGGGGGGGACAGGGATCTACGGCTACACCTTC,CAGSGGTGIYGYTF
TRBV6-5,NA,TRBD2,TRBJ2-7,TGTGCCAGCAGTTACATAGGTAGCGGGGTTTCCTACGAGCAGTACTTC,CASSYIGSGVSYEQYF
TRBV5-4,NA,TRBD1,TRBJ2-7,TGTGCCAGCAGCGCGGGACAGGTAGCCTACGAGCAGTACTTC,CASSAGQVAYEQYF
TRBV7-2,NA,TRBD2,TRBJ2-1,TGTGCCAGCAGCTTAAGCCTAGCGGAAAACAATGAGCAGTTCTTC,CASSLSLAENNEQFF
TRBV30,NA,NA,TRBJ2-6,TGTGCCTGGAGTGTATTCTCAGGGGCCAACGTCCTGACTTTC,CAWSVFSGANVLTF